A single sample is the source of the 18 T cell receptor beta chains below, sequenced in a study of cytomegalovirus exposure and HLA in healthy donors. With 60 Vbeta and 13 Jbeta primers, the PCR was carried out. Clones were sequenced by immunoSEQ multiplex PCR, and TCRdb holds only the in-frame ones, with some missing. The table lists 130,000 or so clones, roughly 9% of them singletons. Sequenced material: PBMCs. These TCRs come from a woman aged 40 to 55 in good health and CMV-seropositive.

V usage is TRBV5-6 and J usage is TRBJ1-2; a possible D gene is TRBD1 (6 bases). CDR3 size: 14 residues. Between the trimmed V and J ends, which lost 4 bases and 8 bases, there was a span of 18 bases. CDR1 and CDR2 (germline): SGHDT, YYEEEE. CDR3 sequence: CASSPRNRVGGYTF. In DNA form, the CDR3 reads TGTGCCAGCAGCCCGAGGAACAGGGTAGGAGGCTACACCTTC.

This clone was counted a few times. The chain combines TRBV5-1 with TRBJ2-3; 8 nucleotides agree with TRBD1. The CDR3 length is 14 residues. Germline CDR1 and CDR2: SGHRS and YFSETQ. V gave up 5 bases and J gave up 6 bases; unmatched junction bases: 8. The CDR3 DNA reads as TGCGCCAGCAGACCCGGACAGGGCCGGGATACGCAGTATTTT. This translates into CASRPGQGRDTQYF.

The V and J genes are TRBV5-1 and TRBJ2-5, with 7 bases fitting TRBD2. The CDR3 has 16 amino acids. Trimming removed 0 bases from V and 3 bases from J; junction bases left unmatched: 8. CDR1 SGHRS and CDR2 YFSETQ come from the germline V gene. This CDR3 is CASSLAGRGREETQYF. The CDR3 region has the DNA TGCGCCAGCAGCTTGGCCGGGCGGGGGAGGGAAGAGACCCAGTACTTC.

CDR3 DNA: TGTGCCAGCAGTGAGGGCAGCCTCTCCTACGAGCAGTACTTC. Its translation: CASSEGSLSYEQYF. The chain combines TRBV2 with TRBJ2-7; no firm D call. The length of the CDR3 is 14 residues. V dropped 3 bases and J dropped 0 bases, with 9 bases sitting between them. Germline values: CDR1 SNHLY, CDR2 FYNNEI.

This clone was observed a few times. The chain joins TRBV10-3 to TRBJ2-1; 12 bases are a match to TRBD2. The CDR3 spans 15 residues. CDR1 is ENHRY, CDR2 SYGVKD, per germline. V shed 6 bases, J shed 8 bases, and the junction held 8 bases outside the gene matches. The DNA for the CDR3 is TGTGCCATCAGCCCGACTAGCGGGGGTTCCCATGAGCAGTTCTTC. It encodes CAISPTSGGSHEQFF.

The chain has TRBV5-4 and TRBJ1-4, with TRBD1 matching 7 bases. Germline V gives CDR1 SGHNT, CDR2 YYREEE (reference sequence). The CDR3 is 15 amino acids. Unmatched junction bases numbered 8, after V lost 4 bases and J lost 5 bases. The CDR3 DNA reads TGTGCCAGCAGCCGACAGGGCGTGGGGAATGAAAAACTGTTTTTT. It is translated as CASSRQGVGNEKLFF. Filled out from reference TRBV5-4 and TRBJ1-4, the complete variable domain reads ETGVTQSPTHLIKTRGQQVTLRCSSQSGHNTVSWYQQALGQGPQFIFQYYREEENGRGNFPPRFSGLQFPNYSSELNVNALELDDSALYLCASSRQGVGNEKLFFGSGTQLSVL.

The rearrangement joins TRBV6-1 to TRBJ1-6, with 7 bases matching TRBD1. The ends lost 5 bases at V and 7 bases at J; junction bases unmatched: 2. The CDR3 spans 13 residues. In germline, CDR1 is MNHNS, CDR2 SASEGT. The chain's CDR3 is CASSSTGNSPLHF. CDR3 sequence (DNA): TGTGCCAGCAGTTCGACAGGGAATTCACCCCTCCACTTT.

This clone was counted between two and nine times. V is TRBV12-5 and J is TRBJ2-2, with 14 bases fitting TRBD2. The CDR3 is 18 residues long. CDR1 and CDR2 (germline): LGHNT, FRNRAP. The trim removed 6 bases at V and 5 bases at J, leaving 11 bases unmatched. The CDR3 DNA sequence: TGTGCTAGTGGCCTGGGACTAGCGGGGGCCGGAGGGACCGGGGAGCTGTTTTTT. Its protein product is CASGLGLAGAGGTGELFF.

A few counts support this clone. CDR3 DNA: TGTGCCAGCAGCCCGGGACAGTACAATGAGCAGTTCTTC. Translating it yields CASSPGQYNEQFF. V usage is TRBV5-6 and J usage is TRBJ2-1, with 7 bases that match TRBD1. Losses at the gene ends were 4 bases for V and 4 bases for J; bases not matched to a gene: 2. The CDR3 is made up of 13 amino acids. CDR1 SGHDT and CDR2 YYEEEE come from the germline V gene.

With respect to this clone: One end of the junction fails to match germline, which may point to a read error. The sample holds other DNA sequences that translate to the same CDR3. This chain's CDR3 is CASSQLTGGSYEQYF. In nucleotides, the CDR3 is TGTGCTAGCAGCCAACTTACAGGGGGATCCTACGAGCAGTACTTC. The V and J genes are TRBV14 and TRBJ2-7, with 8 bases aligning to TRBD1. There are 15 residues in the CDR3. The germline CDR1 and CDR2 sequences are SGHDN and FVKESK.

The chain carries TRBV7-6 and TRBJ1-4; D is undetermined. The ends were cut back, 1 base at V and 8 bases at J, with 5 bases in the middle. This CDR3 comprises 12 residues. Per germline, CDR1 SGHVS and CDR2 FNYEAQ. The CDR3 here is CASSLVREKLFF. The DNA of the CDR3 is TGTGCCAGCAGCTTAGTACGGGAAAAACTGTTTTTT.

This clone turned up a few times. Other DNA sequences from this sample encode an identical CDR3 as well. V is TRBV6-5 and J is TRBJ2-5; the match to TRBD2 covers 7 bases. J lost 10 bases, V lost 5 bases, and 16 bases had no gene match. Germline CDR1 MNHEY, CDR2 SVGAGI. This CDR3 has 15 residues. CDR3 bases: TGTGCCAGCAGTCCTACACTCTCCGCCGGGGGGAGCCAGTACTTC. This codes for CASSPTLSAGGSQYF.

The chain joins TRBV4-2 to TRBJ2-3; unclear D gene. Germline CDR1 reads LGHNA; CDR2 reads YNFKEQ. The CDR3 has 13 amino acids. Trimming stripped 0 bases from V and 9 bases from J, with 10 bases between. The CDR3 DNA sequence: TGTGCCAGCAGCCAAGATCTCCTAGTCACGCAGTATTTT. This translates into CASSQDLLVTQYF.

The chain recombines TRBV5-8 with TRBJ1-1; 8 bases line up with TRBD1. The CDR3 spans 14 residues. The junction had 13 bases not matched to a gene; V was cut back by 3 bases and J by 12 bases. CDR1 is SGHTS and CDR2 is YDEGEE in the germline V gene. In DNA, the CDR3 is TGTGCCAGCAGCTGGACGGACAGGGACATTAAAACTTTCTTT. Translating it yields CASSWTDRDIKTFF.

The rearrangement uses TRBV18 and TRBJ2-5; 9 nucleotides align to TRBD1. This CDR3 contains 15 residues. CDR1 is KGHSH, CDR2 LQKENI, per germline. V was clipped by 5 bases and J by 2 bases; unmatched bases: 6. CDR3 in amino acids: CASSGTGMRQETQYF. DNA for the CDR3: TGTGCCAGCTCAGGGACAGGGATGAGGCAAGAGACCCAGTACTTC.

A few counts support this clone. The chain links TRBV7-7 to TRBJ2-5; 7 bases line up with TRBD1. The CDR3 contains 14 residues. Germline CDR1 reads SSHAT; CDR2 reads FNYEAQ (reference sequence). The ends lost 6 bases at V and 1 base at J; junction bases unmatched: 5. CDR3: CASSLRDSQETQYF. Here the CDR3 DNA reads TGTGCCAGCAGTCTCCGGGACAGCCAAGAGACCCAGTACTTC.

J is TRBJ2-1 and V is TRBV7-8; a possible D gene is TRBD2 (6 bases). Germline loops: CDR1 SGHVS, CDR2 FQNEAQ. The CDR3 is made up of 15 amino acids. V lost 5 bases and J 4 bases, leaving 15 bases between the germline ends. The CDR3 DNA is TGTGCCAGCAGCAAGGAGGGCCAGCTTTACAATGAGCAGTTCTTC. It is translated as CASSKEGQLYNEQFF.

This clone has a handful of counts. Written as DNA, the CDR3 is TGTGCCTGGAGTGTAACGGGGGGCTGGACTGAAGCTTTCTTT. This gives the protein CAWSVTGGWTEAFF. The rearrangement uses TRBV30 and TRBJ1-1; a weak D match, TRBD1 (6 bases). The CDR3 contains 14 residues. CDR1 GTSNPN and CDR2 SVGIG come from the germline V gene (reference sequence). V lost 0 bases to trimming and J lost 5 bases, with 13 bases between them.